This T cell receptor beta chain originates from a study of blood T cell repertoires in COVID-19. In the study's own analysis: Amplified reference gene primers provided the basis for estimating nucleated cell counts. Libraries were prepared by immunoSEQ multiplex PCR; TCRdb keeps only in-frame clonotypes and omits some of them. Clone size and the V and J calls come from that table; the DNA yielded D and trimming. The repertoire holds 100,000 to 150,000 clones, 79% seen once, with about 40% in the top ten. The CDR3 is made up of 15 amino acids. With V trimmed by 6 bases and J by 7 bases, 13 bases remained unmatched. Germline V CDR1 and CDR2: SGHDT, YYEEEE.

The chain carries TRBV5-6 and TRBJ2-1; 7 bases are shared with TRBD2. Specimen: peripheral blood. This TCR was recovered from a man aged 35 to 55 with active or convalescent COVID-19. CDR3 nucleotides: TGTGCCAGCAACTCCGGACTAGAGGCGGGGAATGAGCAGTTCTTC. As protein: CASNSGLEAGNEQFF.